The TCR beta chain under discussion was sequenced for a study of cytomegalovirus exposure and HLA in healthy donors. V lost 8 bases to trimming and J lost 0 bases, with 17 bases between them. CDR1 and CDR2 (germline): ENHRY, SYGVKD. CDR3 length: 17 amino acids. The PCR employed 60 Vbeta primers together with 13 Jbeta primers. Libraries were prepared by immunoSEQ multiplex PCR; TCRdb keeps only in-frame clonotypes and omits some of them. Found here are 150,000 to 200,000 clones, about 69% of them singletons; the top ten hold 2% to 2.5%. Input material: PBMCs. The origin of this receptor is a human donor in good health. The chain is built from TRBV10-3 and TRBJ1-6; D is possibly TRBD1 (5 bases). CDR3 in amino acids: CAISSGGTNSYNSPLHF. The CDR3 nucleotides are TGTGCCATCTCGAGTGGGGGGACCAACTCCTATAATTCACCCCTCCACTTT.